This entry concerns a single T cell receptor (beta chain). The CDR3 contains 15 residues. CDR1 and CDR2 (germline): WNHNN, SYGVQD (reference sequence). Trimming took 8 bases from V and 3 from J, leaving 20 bases between them. This entry is derived from a study of blood T cell repertoires in COVID-19. Only in-frame clones appear in the TCRdb table, and some are missing; sequencing was by immunoSEQ multiplex PCR. This sample carries some 50,000 clones, over 70% of them seen once, and the ten largest clones take 4.5% to 6%. The receptor was derived from a human donor in a cohort sampled during active COVID-19. The chain has TRBV10-1 and TRBJ2-7, with no clear D. The sample taken for sequencing was peripheral blood. This CDR3 is CASHYDHERLYEQYF. The CDR3 nucleotides are TGCGCCAGCCATTACGACCACGAGCGTCTCTACGAGCAGTACTTC.